This is a list of T cell receptor beta chains from one sample in a study of CD8+ T cells in alopecia areata. Only in-frame clones appear in the TCRdb table, and some are missing; sequencing was by immunoSEQ multiplex PCR. The repertoire holds about 140,000 clones, with 82% as singletons. This sample comprised CD8+ T cells sorted from blood, obtained at week 4, from a patient treated with tofacitinib. The receptor set was obtained from a human donor with alopecia areata. Both conserved end residues are part of each CDR3. D genes are given only for firm matches. Some rows mark clone size as missing; the rest say once, few, many or name a class of expanded clone.

CDR3aa: CASSQLSTGAEQPQHF
CDR3nt: TGTGCCAGCAGCCAGCTTTCGACAGGGGCGGAGCAGCCCCAGCATTTT
j_gene: TRBJ1-5
v_gene: TRBV7-9
abundance: -
d_gene: TRBD1

CDR3aa: CASSDWETQYF
CDR3nt: TGTGCCAGCAGTGACTGGGAGACCCAGTACTTC
j_gene: TRBJ2-5
v_gene: TRBV27
abundance: -
d_gene: -

CDR3aa: CASSLGRGYEYF
CDR3nt: TGTGCCAGCAGCTTAGGCAGGGGGTATGAGTATTTT
j_gene: TRBJ2-3
v_gene: TRBV7-9
abundance: -
d_gene: TRBD1

CDR3aa: CASSPPLSGGHQETQYF
CDR3nt: TGTGCCAGCAGTCCTCCCCTAAGCGGGGGCCACCAAGAGACCCAGTACTTC
j_gene: TRBJ2-5
v_gene: TRBV11-2
abundance: -
d_gene: TRBD2

CDR3aa: CASSSLRGSIVDEQFF
CDR3nt: TGTGCCAGCAGCTCCCTTCGGGGTTCCATAGTGGATGAGCAGTTCTTC
j_gene: TRBJ2-1
v_gene: TRBV7-8
abundance: -
d_gene: -

CDR3aa: CASCGSAYEQYF
CDR3nt: TGTGCCAGCTGTGGGAGTGCCTACGAGCAGTACTTC
j_gene: TRBJ2-7
v_gene: TRBV6-6
abundance: once
d_gene: -

CDR3aa: CASSFGTSGTNEQFF
CDR3nt: TGCGCCAGCAGCTTCGGGACTAGCGGGACCAATGAGCAGTTCTTC
j_gene: TRBJ2-1
v_gene: TRBV5-1
abundance: -
d_gene: TRBD2

CDR3aa: CASSLGWTDDTEAFF
CDR3nt: TGTGCCAGCAGTTTAGGTTGGACAGACGACACTGAAGCTTTCTTT
j_gene: TRBJ1-1
v_gene: TRBV27
abundance: once
d_gene: -

CDR3aa: CASSHMGLPGPEQYF
CDR3nt: TGCGCCAGCAGCCATATGGGACTTCCCGGACCCGAGCAGTACTTC
j_gene: TRBJ2-7
v_gene: TRBV4-1
abundance: -
d_gene: -

CDR3aa: CASSARDREDNEQFF
CDR3nt: TGTGCCAGCAGCGCCCGGGACAGGGAGGACAATGAGCAGTTCTTC
j_gene: TRBJ2-1
v_gene: TRBV9
abundance: -
d_gene: TRBD1

CDR3aa: CASSAGQFQETQYF
CDR3nt: TGCGCCAGCAGCGCCGGACAGTTCCAAGAGACCCAGTACTTC
j_gene: TRBJ2-5
v_gene: TRBV5-1
abundance: -
d_gene: -

CDR3aa: CASSSTSGSYEQYF
CDR3nt: TGTGCCAGCAGCTCCACTAGCGGCTCCTACGAGCAGTACTTC
j_gene: TRBJ2-7
v_gene: TRBV7-9
abundance: once
d_gene: TRBD2

CDR3aa: CASSSHPFGGAGEKLFF
CDR3nt: TGTGCCAGCAGCTCTCACCCGTTCGGAGGGGCCGGGGAAAAACTGTTTTTT
j_gene: TRBJ1-4
v_gene: TRBV11-2
abundance: -
d_gene: -

CDR3aa: CASSYGQGWFF
CDR3nt: TGCGCCAGCAGCTATGGACAGGGCTGGTTCTTC
j_gene: TRBJ2-1
v_gene: TRBV5-1
abundance: -
d_gene: TRBD1

CDR3aa: CATSRVGATLTEETQYF
CDR3nt: TGTGCCACCAGCCGAGTCGGGGCCACACTGACCGAGGAGACCCAGTACTTC
j_gene: TRBJ2-5
v_gene: TRBV15
abundance: -
d_gene: -

CDR3aa: CASSLIRPSTDTQYF
CDR3nt: TGTGCCAGCAGTTTAATCCGACCTAGCACAGATACGCAGTATTTT
j_gene: TRBJ2-3
v_gene: TRBV27
abundance: -
d_gene: -

CDR3aa: CASSLPDGYGYTF
CDR3nt: TGTGCCAGCAGCTTGCCAGACGGCTATGGCTACACCTTC
j_gene: TRBJ1-2
v_gene: TRBV5-4
abundance: -
d_gene: -

CDR3aa: CSAGDRGGYGYTF
CDR3nt: TGCAGCGCCGGGGACAGGGGCGGCTATGGCTACACCTTC
j_gene: TRBJ1-2
v_gene: TRBV29-1
abundance: -
d_gene: TRBD1

CDR3aa: CASSQIVGGTDTQYF
CDR3nt: TGTGCCAGCAGCCAGATAGTTGGAGGCACAGATACGCAGTATTTT
j_gene: TRBJ2-3
v_gene: TRBV7-9
abundance: -
d_gene: -

CDR3aa: CASSQDRVGTDNEQFF
CDR3nt: TGCGCCAGCAGCCAAGATCGTGTAGGGACAGACAATGAGCAGTTCTTC
j_gene: TRBJ2-1
v_gene: TRBV4-3
abundance: -
d_gene: TRBD1

CDR3aa: CASSPRGYSNQPQHF
CDR3nt: TGTGCCAGCAGTCCCAGGGGTTATAGCAACCAGCCCCAGCATTTT
j_gene: TRBJ1-5
v_gene: TRBV27
abundance: -
d_gene: -

CDR3aa: CASSFEEQFF
CDR3nt: TGTGCCAGCAGCTTTGAGGAGCAGTTCTTC
j_gene: TRBJ2-1
v_gene: TRBV7-9
abundance: -
d_gene: -

CDR3aa: CASSWGTSTDTQYF
CDR3nt: TGTGCCAGCAGCTGGGGGACTAGCACAGATACGCAGTATTTT
j_gene: TRBJ2-3
v_gene: TRBV7-9
abundance: -
d_gene: -

CDR3aa: CASSLGVGQLVF
CDR3nt: TGTGCCAGCAGCTTAGGAGTAGGACAGCTAGTCTTC
j_gene: TRBJ2-7
v_gene: TRBV7-9
abundance: few
d_gene: -

CDR3aa: CASTYSEGTRGDEQFF
CDR3nt: TGTGCCAGCACCTACTCCGAAGGCACTAGAGGGGATGAGCAGTTCTTC
j_gene: TRBJ2-1
v_gene: TRBV6-5
abundance: -
d_gene: -

CDR3aa: CASSIPGGDTQYF
CDR3nt: TGTGCCAGTAGTATCCCGGGTGGAGATACGCAGTATTTT
j_gene: TRBJ2-3
v_gene: TRBV19
abundance: once
d_gene: -

CDR3aa: CASSSTLSYEQYF
CDR3nt: TGTGCCAGCAGCAGTACCCTCTCCTACGAGCAGTACTTC
j_gene: TRBJ2-7
v_gene: TRBV2
abundance: -
d_gene: -

CDR3aa: CASSYGQSDGELFF
CDR3nt: TGTGCCAGCAGTTACGGGCAGTCTGACGGGGAGCTGTTTTTT
j_gene: TRBJ2-2
v_gene: TRBV6-5
abundance: -
d_gene: -

CDR3aa: CASSPAEGNSYEQYF
CDR3nt: TGCGCCAGCAGCCCCGCGGAGGGCAACTCCTACGAGCAGTACTTC
j_gene: TRBJ2-7
v_gene: TRBV5-1
abundance: -
d_gene: -

CDR3aa: CATRGAGRVVNTEAFF
CDR3nt: TGTGCCACCAGAGGGGCAGGGAGAGTTGTAAACACTGAAGCTTTCTTT
j_gene: TRBJ1-1
v_gene: TRBV19
abundance: -
d_gene: -

CDR3aa: CASSPRDRVDYGYTF
CDR3nt: TGTGCCAGCTCACCACGGGACAGGGTTGACTATGGCTACACCTTC
j_gene: TRBJ1-2
v_gene: TRBV18
abundance: -
d_gene: TRBD1

CDR3aa: CASSDKGMNTEAFF
CDR3nt: TGTGCCAGCAGTGATAAGGGGATGAACACTGAAGCTTTCTTT
j_gene: TRBJ1-1
v_gene: TRBV2
abundance: -
d_gene: -

CDR3aa: CASSDEGDEQFF
CDR3nt: TGTGCCAGCAGTGACGAGGGCGATGAGCAGTTCTTC
j_gene: TRBJ2-1
v_gene: TRBV25-1
abundance: -
d_gene: -

CDR3aa: CASSPNPGTLRYEQYF
CDR3nt: TGTGCCAGTAGTCCCAACCCTGGGACATTGCGCTACGAGCAGTACTTC
j_gene: TRBJ2-7
v_gene: TRBV19
abundance: -
d_gene: -

CDR3aa: CAGGTSLIPSTDTQYF
CDR3nt: TGTGCCGGCGGGACTAGCCTCATTCCTTCCACAGATACGCAGTATTTT
j_gene: TRBJ2-3
v_gene: TRBV21-1
abundance: -
d_gene: -

CDR3aa: CATSRDQTSSDTQYF
CDR3nt: TGTGCCACCAGCAGAGACCAGACTAGCTCAGATACGCAGTATTTT
j_gene: TRBJ2-3
v_gene: TRBV15
abundance: -
d_gene: TRBD2

CDR3aa: CSVPYAGDTQYF
CDR3nt: TGCAGCGTTCCATACGCGGGCGATACGCAGTATTTT
j_gene: TRBJ2-3
v_gene: TRBV29-1
abundance: -
d_gene: -

CDR3aa: CASSSYLDTSGPQHF
CDR3nt: TGTGCCAGCAGCTCCTACCTGGACACAAGCGGGCCCCAGCATTTT
j_gene: TRBJ1-5
v_gene: TRBV7-9
abundance: -
d_gene: -

CDR3aa: CASSSDEPQYGYTF
CDR3nt: TGTGCCAGCAGCTCGGACGAACCGCAATATGGCTACACCTTC
j_gene: TRBJ1-2
v_gene: TRBV7-9
abundance: -
d_gene: -

CDR3aa: CASSWRQGPFVLQETQYF
CDR3nt: TGTGCCAGCAGCTGGAGACAGGGGCCCTTCGTACTTCAAGAGACCCAGTACTTC
j_gene: TRBJ2-5
v_gene: TRBV7-6
abundance: -
d_gene: TRBD1

CDR3aa: CASSLFYGRGDTEAFF
CDR3nt: TGTGCCAGCAGTTTATTCTACGGCAGGGGTGACACTGAAGCTTTCTTT
j_gene: TRBJ1-1
v_gene: TRBV27
abundance: -
d_gene: -

CDR3aa: CSVEGLQETQYF
CDR3nt: TGCAGCGTTGAAGGGCTGCAAGAGACCCAGTACTTC
j_gene: TRBJ2-5
v_gene: TRBV29-1
abundance: -
d_gene: -

CDR3aa: CASSYPVAGGTDTQYF
CDR3nt: TGTGCCAGCAGCTACCCGGTAGCGGGGGGTACAGATACGCAGTATTTT
j_gene: TRBJ2-3
v_gene: TRBV5-5
abundance: few
d_gene: TRBD2

CDR3aa: CSADSAGTGAEAFF
CDR3nt: TGCAGCGCAGACTCGGCGGGGACAGGGGCTGAAGCTTTCTTT
j_gene: TRBJ1-1
v_gene: TRBV29-1
abundance: -
d_gene: TRBD1

CDR3aa: CASRGAGDTDTQYF
CDR3nt: TGTGCCAGCAGGGGAGCGGGGGACACAGATACGCAGTATTTT
j_gene: TRBJ2-3
v_gene: TRBV6-8
abundance: -
d_gene: TRBD2

CDR3aa: CASSQDGRGLYEQYF
CDR3nt: TGTGCCAGCAGCCAAGACGGAAGGGGGCTTTACGAGCAGTACTTC
j_gene: TRBJ2-7
v_gene: TRBV14
abundance: -
d_gene: TRBD1

CDR3aa: CASRQGTIYNEQFF
CDR3nt: TGTGCCAGCAGGCAAGGGACAATCTACAATGAGCAGTTCTTC
j_gene: TRBJ2-1
v_gene: TRBV7-2
abundance: -
d_gene: -

CDR3aa: CASSVVLAGGQDTQYF
CDR3nt: TGTGCCAGCAGCGTAGTACTAGCGGGGGGGCAAGATACGCAGTATTTT
j_gene: TRBJ2-3
v_gene: TRBV9
abundance: -
d_gene: TRBD2

CDR3aa: CASSYTGGEAFF
CDR3nt: TGTGCCAGCAGCTATACAGGGGGTGAAGCTTTCTTT
j_gene: TRBJ1-1
v_gene: TRBV6-5
abundance: -
d_gene: TRBD1

CDR3aa: CASSQVNLGQVDGYTF
CDR3nt: TGCGCCAGCAGCCAAGTGAACTTGGGACAGGTAGATGGCTACACCTTC
j_gene: TRBJ1-2
v_gene: TRBV4-1
abundance: -
d_gene: TRBD1

CDR3aa: CSVNSRGNNEQFF
CDR3nt: TGCAGCGTCAATAGTAGGGGTAACAATGAGCAGTTCTTC
j_gene: TRBJ2-1
v_gene: TRBV29-1
abundance: -
d_gene: -

CDR3aa: CASSLFPTRAGELFF
CDR3nt: TGTGCCAGCAGTTTATTTCCAACGCGGGCCGGGGAGCTGTTTTTT
j_gene: TRBJ2-2
v_gene: TRBV27
abundance: -
d_gene: -

CDR3aa: CASSPGANTQYF
CDR3nt: TGTGCCAGTAGCCCCGGGGCTAATACGCAGTATTTT
j_gene: TRBJ2-3
v_gene: TRBV19
abundance: -
d_gene: -

CDR3aa: CASSLYSDRSYEQYF
CDR3nt: TGCGCCAGCAGCTTGTACTCCGACAGATCCTACGAGCAGTACTTC
j_gene: TRBJ2-7
v_gene: TRBV5-1
abundance: -
d_gene: -

CDR3aa: CASSHGGLRFNEQFF
CDR3nt: TGCGCCAGCAGCCATGGGGGGCTAAGGTTCAATGAGCAGTTCTTC
j_gene: TRBJ2-1
v_gene: TRBV4-3
abundance: -
d_gene: -

CDR3aa: CASSGPGGYMNTEAFF
CDR3nt: TGTGCCAGCAGCGGCCCGGGGGGGTATATGAACACTGAAGCTTTCTTT
j_gene: TRBJ1-1
v_gene: TRBV9
abundance: -
d_gene: -

CDR3aa: CASSGGAETDTQYF
CDR3nt: TGCGCCAGCAGTGGGGGGGCCGAAACAGATACGCAGTATTTT
j_gene: TRBJ2-3
v_gene: TRBV5-1
abundance: few
d_gene: -

CDR3aa: CASSQSRGYNEQFF
CDR3nt: TGTGCCAGCAGCCAGTCGAGAGGCTACAATGAGCAGTTCTTC
j_gene: TRBJ2-1
v_gene: TRBV7-9
abundance: -
d_gene: -

CDR3aa: CASRRDGNTEAFF
CDR3nt: TGTGCCAGCAGGCGGGACGGGAACACTGAAGCTTTCTTT
j_gene: TRBJ1-1
v_gene: TRBV13
abundance: -
d_gene: -

CDR3aa: CASSPPGQEREAFF
CDR3nt: TGCGCCAGCAGCCCTCCCGGCCAGGAACGTGAAGCTTTCTTT
j_gene: TRBJ1-1
v_gene: TRBV4-1
abundance: once
d_gene: -